The entry below describes one T cell receptor beta chain. Its antigen is not yet known. Base qualities are missing; no much larger clone stands one base away. Library preparation used the immunoSEQ multiplex PCR assay. A mixture of 60 forward primers for TCR Vbeta segments and 13 reverse primers for TCR Jbeta segments was used in the multiplex PCR. A multiplex PCR assay on genomic DNA amplified the CDR3 region of rearranged TCR beta genes. The Illumina HiSeq System was used to sequence the amplified TCR beta libraries as 87-base-pair reads. Turning to the authors' computational methods: In a later analysis, 77 million or so unique TCR beta chains were counted across the 500 to 700 repertoires, and roughly 11 million of these chains were shared by at least two donors. Raw reads were error-corrected and collapsed into unique sequences with a nearest-neighbor algorithm that merged closely related sequences to remove PCR and sequencing errors. V, D and J gene segments were assigned by aligning CDR3 sequences to IMGT reference sequences. For a sequence to be retained, a match of at least six nucleotides to both a V gene segment and a J gene segment was required. Rearrangements were called productive when the CDR3 lacked stop codons and stayed in frame with V and J; all others were non-productive. CDR3 was defined by IMGT convention, running from the second conserved V-encoded cysteine to the conserved J-encoded phenylalanine. The earlier analysis of about 560 of the donors excluded any sequence lacking an unambiguous match to a single V gene segment. An earlier analysis of 587 of the donors called V segments functional above 56.7% productive rearrangements and segregating when the between-donor standard deviation exceeded 5%. A statistical classification framework was built for diagnosing cytomegalovirus status from the catalog of TCR beta chain sequences. In a later analysis, TCR nucleotide sequences were compared against IMGT/GENE-DB human TR gene sequences so that V and J genes could be assigned. The TCRdist pipeline was used in a later analysis to assign CDR3 sequences and most-parsimonious VDJ recombination scenarios. In a later analysis, each TCR beta chain was defined by its CDR3 amino acid sequence together with its V-gene family, and reads lacking a unique V-gene family were excluded. As a way to deal with suspected cross-contamination and a sequencing artifact, a later analysis dropped roughly 600 nucleotide sequences that were highly shared and had low generation probability. In a later analysis, a clonal expansion index was calculated for each public chain from normalized within-repertoire ranks of inferred template counts. In a later analysis, generation probabilities were computed using a VDJ recombination model fitted to out-of-frame rearrangements, and the results were checked against IGoR. In a later analysis, TCR-TCR, TCR-HLA and TCR-CMV co-occurrence was scored with hypergeometric tests, and a repertoire-size bias correction was applied to TCR pairs. A later analysis estimated false discovery rates by permuting HLA or CMV assignments 20 times. In a later analysis, co-occurring TCRs were grouped using DBSCAN, with TCRdist sequence similarity added in when clustering inside HLA-allele-positive subsets. Co-occurrence clustering excluded repertoires with fewer than 30,000 or more than 120,000 public chains, plus five with anomalous nucleotide sharing. This immuneACCESS table, as held by TCRdb, lists in-frame sequences with V and J called but not all clones. Of the missing ones, under half trace to an unresolved V gene in checked studies; the others have no known cause. From that table come the V and J calls and clone size; the DNA was used to work out D and trimming. A total of 150,000 to 190,000 clones appear in this sample, roughly four fifths of them only once. The top ten hold 1.3% to 1.5% of the sample.

This sample was included in a study of cytomegalovirus exposure and HLA in healthy donors (dated by TCRdb to about 2017). In the study overall: In an earlier analysis of 587 of the donors, 250 to 350 Gb of sequence data and approximately 120 million unique TCR beta sequences from 150 million to 200 million T cells were reported. Alongside the repertoire data, information on donor age, sex, ethnicity and CMV serostatus was compiled. Among the approximately 430 genotyped donors, approximately 81% belonged to the genetic ancestry cluster associated with self-reported Caucasian donors. The aim of the study was to test whether cataloging public T cell receptors could identify signatures of past pathogen exposure. Five DR-DQ haplotypes were treated as single units for association and clustering because of strong linkage in the cohort. The study used immunosequencing to profile the T cell repertoires of hundreds of subjects and linked those repertoires to cytomegalovirus serostatus. To predict cytomegalovirus infection status, the study brought together high-throughput TCR immunosequencing, statistical association of individual TCRs with disease status, and machine learning. Every discovery cohort repertoire had been produced on one sequencing platform. A later analysis re-analyzed previously published TCR beta repertoires from about 730 donors and added high-resolution HLA genotyping to study TCR occurrence patterns. Along with the roughly 610-subject first cohort, a separate validation cohort of over a hundred different subjects was used. Among 398 genotyped donors of the cohort, an average of roughly 240,000 unique TCR beta nucleotide sequences were sequenced per donor, 15% to 20% of them non-productive. A later genetic analysis used genome-wide SNP genotypes for about three fifths of the 666 donors, treating that subset as a discovery cohort. The number of typed donors differed by locus: 629-630 for A, B, C, DRB1 and DQB1; 500 to 550 for DQA1; roughly 600 for DPA1; and about 450 for DPB1. In the later analysis, no new phenotypic data were used to find candidate immune exposures; instead, reliance was placed on TCR beta sequences and their occurrence across donors. Around 320 gigabases of sequencing data and approximately 84 million unique TCR sequences were included in an early release covering 550 to 650 HLA-typed donors. To decide whether each TCR beta V gene segment behaved as functional or pseudogenic, an earlier analysis of some 600 of the donors relied on high-throughput TCR beta sequencing. Both class I and class II loci were covered by HLA typing, at four-digit resolution. What the research found in general, with its limitations: Because counts were too low, seventeen rarely observed V segments, including chromosome 9 orphons, were excluded from the earlier analysis of 587 of the donors. The sequencing pipeline was judged likely to have produced a cluster of highly shared sequence variants as a technical artifact. Strong co-occurrence of HLA alleles, especially DR and DQ, made assigning TCR associations to individual alleles difficult. The classifier was reported to diagnose cytomegalovirus status with high specificity and sensitivity in both the original and validation cohorts. Because HLA typing was unavailable for some donors at each locus, only the typed subset was used in association tests. A later genetic analysis reported fewer N-insertions in productive TCRs among donors in an Asian-associated ancestry cluster than the roughly 700-donor mean. In a later analysis, HLA-associated TCR beta chains showed more clonal expansion and lower generation probabilities than non-associated chains that were equally common. Linkage disequilibrium might explain the correlated functional status among segregating V segments, but an unknown experimental factor could not be excluded. Across donors, most TCR sequences were observed very rarely, whereas some public TCRs were present in many individuals. A further reported finding was that TCR beta sequences accurately predicted the HLA-A and HLA-B alleles for most subjects in the first cohort. V-gene and J-gene trimming of TCR beta chains was associated with a missense DCLRE1C variant in a later genetic analysis, and the association was replicated in an independent cohort. Immune exposure information for the cohort was limited to CMV serostatus. Presence/absence analyses assumed roughly uniform sequencing depth across donors, an assumption that may not hold. In this cohort, only TCR beta chains were sequenced, and detectable features were limited by the absence of alpha or paired-chain data. Specific HLA alleles were associated with more than 15,000 TCR beta sequences at a false discovery rate of 0.05 in a later analysis. According to a later analysis, TCR association rates differed among HLA loci, with DRB1 alleles showing the most associated TCRs and HLA-C alleles showing the fewest. According to a later analysis, most CMV-associated TCR beta chains appeared to be HLA-restricted, and the HLA associations seemed to be driven largely by CMV exposure. A later analysis reported that several top co-occurrence clusters appeared linked to parvovirus B19, influenza, CMV and Epstein-Barr virus. The authors suggested that the approach could potentially be generalized to other disease states and immunological phenotypes. In vitro tests confirmed that three of the cytomegalovirus-associated TCR beta chains recognize cytomegalovirus antigens. The study gave a list of more than 150 TCR beta chains associated with cytomegalovirus. In an earlier analysis of 587 of the donors, most TCR beta V segments appeared in productive rearrangements about 87% or about 30% of the time, broadly matching IMGT annotations. Some IMGT-functional V segments, including TRBV6-2 and TRBV6-3, could not be told apart with the 87-base-pair reads, so those segments were excluded.

The CDR3 runs 15 residues from the cysteine to the phenylalanine. Of all the DNA, just the CDR3 is kept, 45 bases in frame from base 1. Here V drops 3 bases and J drops 2 bases, and the junction holds 6 bases not matched to any gene. For CDR1 and CDR2, the germline V gene (reference sequence) lists SGHKS and YYEKEE. The cohort comprised 666 healthy bone marrow donors. All cohort members were sampled while nominally healthy, although unrecorded immune exposures were likely present. The donor was CMV seronegative and was included in the group of a few hundred seronegative cohort members. Every donor gave a peripheral blood sample, and the peripheral blood mononuclear cells from that sample were used for TCR beta sequencing. The Qiagen DNeasy Blood Extraction Kit was used to extract genomic DNA from the blood cell samples.

This sequence uses TRBV5-5 and TRBJ2-7, with TRBD1 matching 9 junction bases. This receptor was obtained from a man aged 18 to 30 in good health and CMV-seronegative. Sequenced sample: PBMCs. The CDR3 protein is CASSSPGQGAYEQYF. Here is the DNA: TGTGCCAGCAGCTCTCCGGGACAGGGTGCCTACGAGCAGTACTTC.